This T cell receptor beta chain was identified during a study of blood T cell repertoires in COVID-19 (dated by TCRdb to the early 2020s). The study in broad terms: The collaborator samples originated in the United States, Italy and Spain and spanned the acute and convalescent phases of COVID-19. The samples were drawn from the first 160 participants of the ongoing ImmuneRACE study and from 1,254 subjects provided by 6 global collaborators. Where HLA class I and class II types were available, the types were taken from metadata supplied by the sample provider, not from assay-based typing. The material from the prospective study consisted of cDNA or gDNA derived from T cells, B-cell-depleted T cells, or PBMCs. Subjects who had been exposed to COVID-19, were actively infected with it, or had recovered from it provided the deeply sampled blood TCRbeta repertoires that made up the dataset. The sample metadata nearly always contained a de-identified subject ID, COVID-19 status, age in years and sex. A freely available public database, intended as a resource for researchers studying the immune response to SARS-CoV-2, is where the repertoires were released. General findings and caveats noted by the study authors: The quantity of clinical and demographic metadata differed by source and by participant and was supplied without curation.

As regards this clone: Its antigen is still unknown. No base quality information exists; no much larger clone differs at one position.

CDR1 and CDR2, per the germline V gene, are MNHEY and SVGAGI. Counted from cysteine to phenylalanine, this CDR3 has 13 amino acids. Only the CDR3 region is kept as DNA, spanning 39 bases read in frame from base 1. Deletion took 6 bases off V and 0 bases off J, with a span of 6 bases between the germline ends. TCRbeta CDR3 regions were amplified from genomic DNA by means of the immunoSEQ Assay, a bias-controlled multiplex PCR. Turning to the authors' computational methods: The number of nucleated cells in each sample was estimated by amplification of reference gene primers within the assay. To quantify the absolute abundance of each unique TCRbeta CDR3 rearrangement, sequence reads were collapsed and filtered. For each sample, productive Simpson clonality was calculated by taking the square root of Simpson's diversity index across productive rearrangements. TCRdb retrieved this table from immuneACCESS and kept in-frame rearrangements only. Not all clones are present; in checked studies, unresolved V genes account for under half, and no reason is known for the remainder. Clone size and the V and J calls come from that table; the DNA yielded D and trimming. The sample yields roughly 220,000 clones; approximately 90% were counted once. 5.9% of the sample lies in the top ten.

The collaborating institutions used their own protocols to collect whole blood in K2EDTA tubes. Collaborator samples were shipped for TCRbeta analysis as frozen whole blood, isolated PBMCs, or DNA extracted from either sample type. The chain couples TRBV6-5 to TRBJ2-1; no D gene can be assigned with confidence. Sequenced material: peripheral blood. The sequence was obtained from a man of 80 years or more with acute or convalescent COVID-19. The CDR3 has the sequence CASSKSSYNEQFF. The base sequence is TGTGCCAGCAGCAAGAGCTCCTACAATGAGCAGTTCTTC.